This T cell receptor beta chain was profiled in a study of T cell clonotyping in hematopoietic cell transplantation (dated by TCRdb to the early 2020s). Concerning the study at large: The study collected around 150 blood samples from approximately 35 consecutive transplant recipients and their related donors. Recruitment of patients ran from 2015 to early 2017, and follow-up continued until late 2020 or until death. Results and caveats for the whole study, not just this receptor: The sample size was limited and the cells went unsorted, which meant the CD4 and CD8 repertoire contributions could not be told apart. Just a small fraction of recipient repertoires overlapped with donor repertoires, and more than 95% appeared de novo at the given depth. Recipient TCR diversity fell after transplant, with pathologically expanded clonotypes rising progressively from day 30 to day 180. Inverse Simpson Index values from donors and from recipients before transplant predicted broader TCR repertoire diversity after transplant.

TCR beta CDR3 regions were amplified from genomic DNA with the immunoSEQ assay, a bias-controlled multiplex PCR using V- and J-specific primers. A second PCR step added a proprietary barcode and Illumina adapter sequences to the CDR3 amplicons. CDR3 libraries were sequenced on an Illumina MiSeq instrument. The paper's processing steps were these. Export and quality control were done with immunoSEQ Analyzer 3.0, while downstream analyses used R Bioconductor and Immunarch. Repertoire metrics were calculated using only productive rearrangements within the normalized downsampled data set. Clonotypes larger than 5 templates in the normalized cohort were defined as pathologically expanded. The Inverse Simpson Index was used to measure repertoire diversity. To capture all clonotypes, the CMV-specificity analyses were run on the non-normalized data set. TCRdb retrieved this table from immuneACCESS and kept in-frame rearrangements only. Not all clones are present; in checked studies, unresolved V genes account for under half, and no reason is known for the remainder. V, J and clone size are taken as reported in that table, and D and trimming were inferred from the DNA itself. The sample data list several thousand clones, and around 20% of these were observed just once. 21% of the sample goes to the ten largest clones.

This clone has just a few counts. Its antigen is currently not known. Base qualities are not recorded, but no much larger clone differs from it by a single base. The CDR3 goes from the cysteine to the phenylalanine over 13 residues. CDR3 DNA only is kept here, 39 bases in frame from base 1. CDR1 and CDR2, per the germline V gene (reference sequence), are GTSNPN and SVGIG. V loses 0 bases, J loses 6 bases, and the germline ends lie 8 bases apart. According to the study, the label for this sample's time point signals: 180 days after allo-HCT. Blood samples were obtained from recipients approximately 28 days before transplant and at days 30, 100 and 180 after transplant. Nuclei Lysis Solution was used to extract genomic DNA from fresh or cryopreserved unfractionated peripheral blood mononuclear cells.

The origin of this receptor is a male patient aged 18 to 29 who had an allogeneic stem cell transplant, so the T cells may come from the graft donor. Some clones in this sample may be carry-over from other donors' samples. The sample consisted of PBMCs, taken 180 days after allogeneic stem cell transplant. The chain links TRBV30 with TRBJ1-4; no D gene call is confident. The bases are TGTGCCTGGAGTGTACCCCCGGATGAAAAACTGTTTTTT. Its protein reads: CAWSVPPDEKLFF.